Listed below are T cell receptor beta chains from one sample, sequenced in a study of CD8+CD57+ T cells in acquired aplastic anemia. A single record per CDR3 protein comes from TCRdb applying MiXCR to the reads. The table has 100,000 to 150,000 distinct CDR3 sequences, approximately 36% seen once. Sequenced material: sorted CD4+, CD8+, or CD8+CD57+ T cells (not recorded which) from PBMCs. All receptors derive from a human donor with aplastic anemia. The CDR3 runs from the conserved cysteine through the conserved F or W. The D gene is left open where the match is weak. Some rows mark clone size as missing; the rest say once, few, many or name a class of expanded clone.

cdr3_aa | cdr3_nt | d_call | clone_size | j_call | v_call
CASVGQVYYNEQFF | TGTGCCAGCGTGGGACAGGTTTACTACAATGAGCAGTTCTTC | TRBD1 | few | TRBJ2-1 | TRBV25-1
CASSLTGPYSPLHF | TGTGCCAGCAGCTTAACAGGTCCCTATTCACCCCTCCACTTT | . | . | TRBJ1-6 | TRBV7-2
CSARGGGGSNIQYF | TGCAGTGCTAGAGGGGGCGGGGGATCAAACATTCAGTACTTC | TRBD2 | . | TRBJ2-4 | TRBV20-1
CASRPKGSRSNTEAFF | TGTGCCAGCAGGCCTAAAGGAAGTAGGTCGAACACTGAAGCTTTCTTT | . | many | TRBJ1-1 | TRBV2
CASRVSGGGLNGYTF | TGCGCCAGCAGAGTTTCGGGGGGAGGCTTGAATGGCTACACCTTC | . | . | TRBJ1-2 | TRBV4-1
CASSRPGPNEQFF | TGTGCCAGCAGCCGACCGGGCCCCAATGAGCAGTTCTTC | . | few | TRBJ2-1 | TRBV7-8
CASSATEGETQYF | TGTGCCAGCAGTGCGACGGAGGGGGAGACCCAGTACTTC | . | . | TRBJ2-5 | TRBV2
CASLGLNTDTQYF | TGCGCCAGTCTGGGTCTTAACACAGATACGCAGTATTTT | . | many | TRBJ2-3 | TRBV5-1
CASSVGQGSYNSPLHF | TGTGCCAGCAGCGTGGGACAGGGTAGTTATAATTCACCCCTCCACTTT | TRBD1 | many | TRBJ1-6 | TRBV9
CASSPRPLTGLTEAFF | TGTGCCAGTAGTCCACGACCCCTAACAGGGCTCACTGAAGCTTTCTTT | . | many | TRBJ1-1 | TRBV19
CASSRKDYYGYTF | TGTGCCAGCAGCCGGAAGGATTACTATGGCTACACCTTC | . | many | TRBJ1-2 | TRBV14
CASSSRSVSSEAFF | TGTGCCAGCAGCTCGAGATCCGTGAGTTCTGAAGCTTTCTTT | . | many | TRBJ1-1 | TRBV7-2
CASSLDRGKGYGYTF | TGTGCCAGCAGCCTCGACAGGGGTAAAGGGTACGGCTACACCTTC | TRBD1 | once | TRBJ1-2 | TRBV5-5
CASSPMGGTEAFF | TGTGCCAGCAGCCCTATGGGGGGCACTGAAGCTTTCTTT | . | . | TRBJ1-1 | TRBV7-9
CASSDTSGATDTQYF | TGTGCCAGCAGTGACACCTCCGGGGCCACAGATACGCAGTATTTT | . | . | TRBJ2-3 | TRBV2
CASSPYSGGRTGTQYF | TGTGCCAGCAGTCCCTATAGTGGGGGCCGGACAGGTACGCAGTATTTT | TRBD1 | . | TRBJ2-3 | TRBV6-1
CASRLGFGRGLEEQYF | TGTGCCAGCAGACTAGGGTTCGGGAGGGGGCTGGAAGAGCAGTACTTC | . | many | TRBJ2-7 | TRBV4-2
CASSWPGAYEQYF | TGCGCCAGCAGCTGGCCAGGAGCCTACGAGCAGTACTTC | . | many | TRBJ2-7 | TRBV5-1
CASEGDSSYNEQFF | TGTGCCAGCGAGGGGGATAGCTCCTACAATGAGCAGTTCTTC | . | . | TRBJ2-1 | TRBV2
CASRGTAATNEKLFF | TGTGCCAGCAGGGGTACAGCTGCAACTAATGAAAAACTGTTTTTT | . | many | TRBJ1-4 | TRBV6-1
CASSLSPTNEKLFF | TGTGCCAGCAGTTTGTCTCCAACTAATGAAAAACTGTTTTTT | . | many | TRBJ1-4 | TRBV12-3/TRBV12-4
CASSYSGGQAEKLFF | TGTGCCAGCAGTTACTCCGGGGGACAAGCTGAAAAACTGTTTTTT | . | few | TRBJ1-4 | TRBV6-6
CASSEGDRPSEQYF | TGTGCCAGCAGTGAAGGGGACAGGCCATCCGAGCAGTACTTC | TRBD1 | many | TRBJ2-7 | TRBV6-1
CASSTRDTSTDTQYF | TGTGCCAGTAGTACCCGGGACACCAGCACAGATACGCAGTATTTT | . | . | TRBJ2-3 | TRBV19
CASSYHPGGWETQYF | TGTGCCAGCAGCTACCATCCAGGGGGCTGGGAGACCCAGTACTTC | TRBD1 | many | TRBJ2-5 | TRBV6-2/TRBV6-3
CATSDPTFQREGADTQYF | TGTGCCACCAGTGATCCGACCTTTCAAAGGGAGGGAGCAGATACGCAGTATTTT | TRBD2 | . | TRBJ2-3 | TRBV24-1
CATSTRTEQFF | TGTGCCACCAGTACCCGCACTGAGCAGTTCTTC | . | . | TRBJ2-1 | TRBV24-1
CASSISSGGYGYTF | TGTGCCAGTAGTATTAGCTCCGGAGGCTATGGCTACACCTTC | . | . | TRBJ1-2 | TRBV19
CASSQGIFNSPLHF | TGTGCCAGCAGCCAGGGTATTTTTAATTCACCCCTCCACTTT | . | many | TRBJ1-6 | TRBV6-1
CASSNVAGAYNEQFF | TGTGCCAGTAGTAACGTAGCGGGGGCCTACAATGAGCAGTTCTTC | TRBD2 | few | TRBJ2-1 | TRBV19
CASSLKEQGNGKLFF | TGCGCCAGCAGCTTAAAGGAACAGGGGAATGGAAAACTGTTTTTT | TRBD1 | . | TRBJ1-4 | TRBV7-3
CASSASSRDTTSYGYTF | TGTGCCAGCAGTGCCAGCAGCAGGGACACCACTAGCTATGGCTACACCTTC | . | . | TRBJ1-2 | TRBV2
CASSRGTSGGAFGGEQYF | TGTGCCAGCAGCCGCGGGACTAGCGGGGGGGCCTTCGGGGGCGAGCAGTACTTC | TRBD2 | many | TRBJ2-7 | TRBV7-6